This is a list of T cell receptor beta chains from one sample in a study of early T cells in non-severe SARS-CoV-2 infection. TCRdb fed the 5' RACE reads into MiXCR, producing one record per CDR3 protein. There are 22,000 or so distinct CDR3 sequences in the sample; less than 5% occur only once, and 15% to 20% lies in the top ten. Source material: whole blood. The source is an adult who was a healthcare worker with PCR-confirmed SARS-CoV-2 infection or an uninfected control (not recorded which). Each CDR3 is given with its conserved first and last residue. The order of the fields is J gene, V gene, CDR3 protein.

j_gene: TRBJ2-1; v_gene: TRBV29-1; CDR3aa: CSVEPSGRGKNEQFF
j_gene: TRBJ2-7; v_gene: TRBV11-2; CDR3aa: CASSNRDRGQYEQYF
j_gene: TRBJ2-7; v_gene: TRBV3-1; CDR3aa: CASSLGTGWPYEQYF
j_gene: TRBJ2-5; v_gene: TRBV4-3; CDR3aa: CASSQDRGRTHQETQYF
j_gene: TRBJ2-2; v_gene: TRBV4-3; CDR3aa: CASSLRDYGGGELFF
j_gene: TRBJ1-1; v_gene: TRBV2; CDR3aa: CASSAMAPNTEAFF
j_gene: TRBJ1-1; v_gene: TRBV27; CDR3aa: CASSLYRATEAFF
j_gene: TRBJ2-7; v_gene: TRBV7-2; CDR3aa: CASSSPGSYEQYF
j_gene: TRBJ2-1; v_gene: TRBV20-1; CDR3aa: CSARRGWGGDEQFF
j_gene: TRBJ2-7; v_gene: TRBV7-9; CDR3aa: CAGGRDPTYEQYF
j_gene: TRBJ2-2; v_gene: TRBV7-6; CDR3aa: CASGTGVGTGELFF
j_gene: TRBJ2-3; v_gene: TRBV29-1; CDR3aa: CSAGGSTDTQYF
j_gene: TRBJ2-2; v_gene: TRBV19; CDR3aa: CASSIVGGELFF
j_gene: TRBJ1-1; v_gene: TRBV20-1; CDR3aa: CSARPDSNRNTEAFF
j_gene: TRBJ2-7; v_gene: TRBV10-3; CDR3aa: CAISDRGDDEQYF
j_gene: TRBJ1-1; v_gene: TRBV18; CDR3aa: CASSLTGNTEAFF
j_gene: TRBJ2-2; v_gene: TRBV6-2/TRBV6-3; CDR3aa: CASGTSGSLGELFF
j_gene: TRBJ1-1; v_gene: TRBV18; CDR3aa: CASSPPGGYITEAFF
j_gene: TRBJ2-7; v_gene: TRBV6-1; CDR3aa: CASSEGTIGYEQYF
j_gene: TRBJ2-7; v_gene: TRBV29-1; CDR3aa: CSVRTSGQGEQYF
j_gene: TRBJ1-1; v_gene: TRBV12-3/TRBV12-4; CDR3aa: CASSTGGTEAFF
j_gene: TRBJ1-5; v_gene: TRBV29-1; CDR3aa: CSVEGLARELPNQPQHF
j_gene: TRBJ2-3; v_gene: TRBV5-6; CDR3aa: CASSLAAGTDTQYF
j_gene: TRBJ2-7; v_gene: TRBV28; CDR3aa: CASSLGGGDEQYF
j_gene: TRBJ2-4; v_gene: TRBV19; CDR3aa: CASSNDRRNIQYF
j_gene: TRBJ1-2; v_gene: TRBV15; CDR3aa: CATSRERGGNYGYTF
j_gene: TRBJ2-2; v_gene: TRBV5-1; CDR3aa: CASSRASGRPGELFF
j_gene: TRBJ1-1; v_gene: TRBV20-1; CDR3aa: CSASGGIGIMKNTEAFF
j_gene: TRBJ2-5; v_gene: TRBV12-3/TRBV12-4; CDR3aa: CASSLTQALETQYF
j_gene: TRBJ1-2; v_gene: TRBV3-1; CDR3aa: CASSQEWGSYGYTF
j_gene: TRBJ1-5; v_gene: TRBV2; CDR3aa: CASSGSSNQPQHF
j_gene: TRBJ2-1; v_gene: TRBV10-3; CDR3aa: CAIQGGTSGSLNEQFF
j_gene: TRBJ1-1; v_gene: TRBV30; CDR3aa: CAWEREMNTEVFF
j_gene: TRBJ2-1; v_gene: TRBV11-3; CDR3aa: CASSSGLAGVHEQFF
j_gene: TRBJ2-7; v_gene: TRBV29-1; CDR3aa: CSGADSNYEQYF
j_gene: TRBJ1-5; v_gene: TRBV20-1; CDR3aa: CSAIVQGASNQPQHF
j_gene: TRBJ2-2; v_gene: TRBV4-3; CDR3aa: CASSQEGRGGELFF
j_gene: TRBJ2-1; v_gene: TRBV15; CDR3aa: CATSVGSSIEQFF
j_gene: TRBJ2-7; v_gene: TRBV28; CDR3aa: CASARLSYEQYF
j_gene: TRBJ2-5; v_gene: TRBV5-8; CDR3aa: CASSPRGLAGRETQYF
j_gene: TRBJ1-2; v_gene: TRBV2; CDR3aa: CASSEALTGGPYGYTF
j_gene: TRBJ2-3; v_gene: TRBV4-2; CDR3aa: CASSQDLTGGRNTQYF
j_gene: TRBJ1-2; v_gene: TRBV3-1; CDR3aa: CASSVGANYGYTF
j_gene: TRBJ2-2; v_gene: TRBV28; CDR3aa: CASRKVGLRNTGELFF
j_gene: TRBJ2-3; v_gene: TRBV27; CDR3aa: CASRLGRPTDTQYF
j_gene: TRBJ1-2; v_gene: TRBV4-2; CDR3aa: CASSQEGISGDNGYTF
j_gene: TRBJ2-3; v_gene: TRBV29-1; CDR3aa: CSVEAQTGGIADTQYF
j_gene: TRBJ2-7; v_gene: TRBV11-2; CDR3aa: CASSLGAGTDSYEQYF
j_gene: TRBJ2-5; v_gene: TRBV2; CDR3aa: CASSDLGQAEETQYF
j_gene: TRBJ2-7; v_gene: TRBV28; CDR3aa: CASISPNSGPGRKQYF
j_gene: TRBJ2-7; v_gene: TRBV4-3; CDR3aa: CASSQVGKVGGIEQYF
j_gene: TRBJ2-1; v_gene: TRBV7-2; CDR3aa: CASSLSTSSYNEQFF
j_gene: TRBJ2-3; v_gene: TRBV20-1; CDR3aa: CSLGGRGTDTQYF
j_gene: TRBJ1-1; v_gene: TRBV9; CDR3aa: CAIRRQGDTEVFF